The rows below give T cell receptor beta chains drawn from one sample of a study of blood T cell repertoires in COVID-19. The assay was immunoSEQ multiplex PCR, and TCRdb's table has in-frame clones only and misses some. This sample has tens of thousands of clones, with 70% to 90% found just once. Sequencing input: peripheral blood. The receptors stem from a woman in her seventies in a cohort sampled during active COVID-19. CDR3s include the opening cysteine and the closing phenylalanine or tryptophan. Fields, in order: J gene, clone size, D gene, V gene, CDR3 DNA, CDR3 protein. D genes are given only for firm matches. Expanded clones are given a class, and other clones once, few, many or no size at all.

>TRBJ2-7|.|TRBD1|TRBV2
TGTGCCAGCAGCGTACCCGGCGGGTTGGGCAGGGGGTCTTCAAACTTCTACGAGCAGTACTTC
CASSVPGGLGRGSSNFYEQYF
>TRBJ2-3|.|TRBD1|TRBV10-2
TGCGCCAGCAGTGAGTCTGTGGGGACAGGGGGTGATACGCAGTATTTT
CASSESVGTGGDTQYF
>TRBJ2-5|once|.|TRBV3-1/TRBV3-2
TGTGCCAGCAGCCAACCCGGGTACCAAGAGACCCAGTACTTC
CASSQPGYQETQYF
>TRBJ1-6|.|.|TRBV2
TGTGCCAGCAGTGAATCAGGGGCGAATTCACCCCTCCACTTT
CASSESGANSPLHF
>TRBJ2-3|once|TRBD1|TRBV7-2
TGTGCCAGCAGCCCGGGACAGGGGATCACAGATACGCAGTATTTT
CASSPGQGITDTQYF
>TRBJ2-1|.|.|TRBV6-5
TGTGCCAGCAGTTACTCGCCTAGGAATGAGCAGTTCTTC
CASSYSPRNEQFF
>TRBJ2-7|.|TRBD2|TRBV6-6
TGTGCCAGCAGTTACTCGACGGGAGGGCCGTACGAGCAGTACTTC
CASSYSTGGPYEQYF
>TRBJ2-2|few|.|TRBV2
TGTGCCAGCAGTGGGGCTCTGGGCCGATCCCCCACCGGGGAGCTGTTTTTT
CASSGALGRSPTGELFF
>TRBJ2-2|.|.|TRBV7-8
TGTGCCAGCAGGGCCCCCACCGGGGAGCTGTTTTTT
CASRAPTGELFF
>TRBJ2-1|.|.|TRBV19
TGTGCCAGTAGTCCAGGGGTCGTATACAATGAGCAGTTCTTC
CASSPGVVYNEQFF
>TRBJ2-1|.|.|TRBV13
TGTGCCAGCAGCTTACGCAGCGGGCCCCACTACAATGAGCAGTTCTTC
CASSLRSGPHYNEQFF
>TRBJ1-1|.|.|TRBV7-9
TGTGCCAGCAGCGTCGGAACTAGTGAAGCTTTCTTT
CASSVGTSEAFF
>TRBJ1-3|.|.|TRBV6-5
TGTGCCAGCAGTTACTCGCTGGAGTTGACTGGAAACACCATATATTTT
CASSYSLELTGNTIYF
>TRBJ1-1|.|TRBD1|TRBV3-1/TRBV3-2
TGTGCCAGCAGCCAAGAGACAGGGATAAGAGAAGCTTTCTTT
CASSQETGIREAFF
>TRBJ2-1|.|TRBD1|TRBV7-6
TGTGCCAGCAGCTTCAGCAGGGGGAATTCATACAATGAGCAGTTCTTC
CASSFSRGNSYNEQFF
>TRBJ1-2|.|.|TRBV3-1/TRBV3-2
TGTGCCAGCAGTCGACAGCCAAGCTATGGCTACACCTTC
CASSRQPSYGYTF
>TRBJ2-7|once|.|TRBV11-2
TGTGCCAGCAGCTTAGGGCCCCTAAGCGGGCGGGAAGAGCAGTACTTC
CASSLGPLSGREEQYF
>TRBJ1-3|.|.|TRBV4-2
TGTGCCAGCAGCCAAGATCTTCCGGGCTCTGGAAACACCATATATTTT
CASSQDLPGSGNTIYF
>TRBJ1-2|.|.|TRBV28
TGTGCCAGCAGGGAACAAGGACAGATAAACTATGGCTACACCTTC
CASREQGQINYGYTF
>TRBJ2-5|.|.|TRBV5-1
TGCGCCAGCAGCCTCCTAACTAGTCAAGAGACCCAGTACTTC
CASSLLTSQETQYF